This T cell receptor beta chain stems from a study of cytomegalovirus exposure and HLA in healthy donors. Study-level points and caveats: Many donors shared some public TCRs, even though most TCR sequences were rare.

The PCR used 60 Vbeta and 13 Jbeta primers. Using immunoSEQ multiplex PCR, the repertoire was profiled, and TCRdb retains in-frame clones only, with some absent. Of 85,000 to 100,000 clones in the sample, around 80% are singletons; the top ten hold about 3.5%. As for the donors, each was a healthy bone marrow donor. Regarding this clone: Its antigen is unknown.

The TCR sequence derives from a male donor in good health and CMV-seropositive. Sequenced material: PBMCs.

The CDR3 nucleotides are TGCGCCAGCAGCCAGGACAGTCTAAAAGATACGCAGTATTTT. Its translation is CASSQDSLKDTQYF. This chain connects TRBV4-1 to TRBJ2-3; D possibly corresponds to TRBD1 (6 bases). Deletions cut 3 bases from V and 5 bases from J, with 12 bases between. Germline V CDR1 and CDR2: MGHRA, YSYEKL. The CDR3 covers 14 residues.